Listed below are T cell receptor beta chains from one sample, sequenced in a study of shared clonotypes between healthy human individuals. The method was immunoSEQ multiplex PCR; TCRdb's version includes in-frame clones alone and lacks a portion of them. The sample holds around 2.3 million clones, around 95% seen once. The sample comprised naive CD4+ T cells sorted from blood. These receptors all come from a man younger than 35 in good health. CDR3s include the opening cysteine and the closing phenylalanine or tryptophan. A D gene is named only where the DNA matches it firmly. Some rows have no size entry. The others give once, few or many, or a class for an expanded clone.

j_call,d_call,v_call,clone_size,cdr3_aa,cdr3_nt
TRBJ2-7,TRBD2,TRBV7-2,-,CASSLEPGGAGSEQYF,TGTGCCAGCAGCTTAGAACCCGGGGGAGCGGGAAGCGAGCAGTACTTC
TRBJ1-3,-,TRBV6-5,-,CASSNRRARNTIYF,TGTGCCAGCAGTAACCGACGGGCTAGAAACACCATATATTTT
TRBJ2-1,-,TRBV7-9,-,CASSLEGAGNEQFF,TGTGCCAGCAGCTTAGAAGGGGCAGGGAATGAGCAGTTCTTC
TRBJ1-5,-,TRBV10-3,-,CATTVNSNQPQHF,TGTGCCACTACCGTGAATAGCAATCAGCCCCAGCATTTT
TRBJ1-6,TRBD1,TRBV7-8,-,CASSPRTGNYNSPLHF,TGTGCCAGCAGCCCCCGGACAGGGAACTATAATTCACCCCTCCACTTT
TRBJ1-2,-,TRBV27,-,CASSTDGEGYTF,TGTGCCAGCAGTACCGATGGGGAAGGCTACACCTTC
TRBJ2-1,TRBD1,TRBV5-4,-,CASSSPRGSGLNEQFF,TGTGCCAGCAGCTCACCCAGGGGGAGTGGACTCAATGAGCAGTTCTTC
TRBJ1-3,-,TRBV11-2,-,CASSPILWRGSGNTIYF,TGTGCCAGCAGCCCAATCCTCTGGAGGGGTTCTGGAAACACCATATATTTT
TRBJ2-2,-,TRBV9,-,CASSRLTGELFF,TGTGCCAGCAGCCGATTAACCGGGGAGCTGTTTTTT
TRBJ2-7,TRBD2,TRBV5-4,-,CASSTGLAGGGEQYF,TGTGCCAGCAGCACGGGACTAGCGGGAGGAGGCGAGCAGTACTTC
TRBJ1-5,TRBD1,TRBV5-6,-,CASSLGGTGVQPQHF,TGTGCCAGCAGCTTGGGGGGGACAGGGGTTCAGCCCCAGCATTTT
TRBJ2-1,TRBD2,TRBV6-1,-,CASGTSVYNEQFF,TGTGCCAGCGGGACTAGCGTGTACAATGAGCAGTTCTTC
TRBJ2-1,TRBD2,TRBV10-3,-,CAITVGAGEREQFF,TGTGCCATCACGGTGGGAGCGGGAGAGCGGGAGCAGTTCTTC
TRBJ1-2,TRBD1,TRBV19,-,CASGVQGAVVRGYTF,TGTGCCAGTGGTGTCCAGGGGGCGGTGGTGAGGGGCTACACCTTC
TRBJ1-2,TRBD1,TRBV6-6,-,CASSEGQSGGYTF,TGTGCCAGCAGTGAGGGACAGAGCGGTGGCTACACCTTC
TRBJ1-6,-,TRBV5-1,-,CASSLASGDGSPLHF,TGCGCCAGCAGCTTGGCCTCAGGGGACGGTTCACCCCTCCACTTT
TRBJ1-1,-,TRBV7-7,-,CASSLDRNTEAFF,TGTGCTAGCAGTTTGGACAGAAACACTGAAGCTTTCTTT
TRBJ2-7,TRBD2,TRBV5-6,-,CASSPLGTSGYEQYF,TGTGCCAGCAGCCCCCTCGGCACTAGCGGCTACGAGCAGTACTTC
TRBJ1-1,-,TRBV27,once,CASSFWPSYEAFF,TGTGCCAGCAGTTTTTGGCCGAGCTATGAAGCTTTCTTT
TRBJ2-3,-,TRBV6-5,-,CASSGSGELVDTQYF,TGTGCCAGCAGTGGTAGCGGCGAGCTGGTAGATACGCAGTATTTT
TRBJ2-7,TRBD1,TRBV23-1,once,CASSQTDRVCYEQYF,TGCGCCAGCAGTCAAACGGACAGGGTCTGCTACGAGCAGTACTTC
TRBJ2-2,-,TRBV5-1,-,CASSLPRPGELFF,TGCGCCAGCAGCCTCCCCCGTCCCGGGGAGCTGTTTTTT
TRBJ1-5,-,TRBV6-1,-,CASIHGDSNQPQHF,TGTGCCAGCATCCACGGGGATAGCAATCAGCCCCAGCATTTT
TRBJ1-5,-,TRBV7-9,-,CASSFRGSNQPQHF,TGTGCCAGCAGCTTCCGGGGTAGCAATCAGCCCCAGCATTTT